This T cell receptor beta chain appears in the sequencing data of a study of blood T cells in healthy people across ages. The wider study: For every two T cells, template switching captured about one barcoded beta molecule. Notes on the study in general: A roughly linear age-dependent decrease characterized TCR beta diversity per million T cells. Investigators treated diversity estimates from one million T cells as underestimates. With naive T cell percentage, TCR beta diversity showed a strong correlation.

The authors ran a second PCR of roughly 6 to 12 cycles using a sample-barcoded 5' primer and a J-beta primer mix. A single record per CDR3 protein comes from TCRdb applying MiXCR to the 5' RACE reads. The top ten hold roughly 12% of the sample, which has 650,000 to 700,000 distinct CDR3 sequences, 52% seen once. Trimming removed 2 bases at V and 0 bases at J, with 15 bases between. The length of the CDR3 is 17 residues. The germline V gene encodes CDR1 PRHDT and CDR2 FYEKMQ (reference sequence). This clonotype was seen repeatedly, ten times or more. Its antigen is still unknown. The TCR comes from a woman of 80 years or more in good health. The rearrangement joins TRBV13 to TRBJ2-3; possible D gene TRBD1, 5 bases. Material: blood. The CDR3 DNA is TGTGCCAGCAGCTTAACCTCTCTAGGGGATAGCACAGATACGCAGTATTTT. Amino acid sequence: CASSLTSLGDSTDTQYF.